This T cell receptor beta chain was identified in a study of T cells in Graves' hyperthyroidism and ophthalmopathy. Looking at the study overall: Peripheral blood specimens were obtained at initial diagnosis, prior to any treatment. Study results and caveats: Blood also carried most thyroid clonotypes expanded above 0.001.

This clonotype occurred many times. Its antigen remains unknown. There were TCR beta CDR3 regions amplified from RNA transcripts. First-round RT-PCR with HTBI primers amplified the TCR CDR3 region. TCRdb called the multiplex PCR reads again in MiXCR, with one record for every CDR3 protein. In the table there are about 760,000 distinct CDR3 sequences, over 35% of which are singletons. The CDR3 totals 15 residues. With 5 bases removed from V and 5 bases from J, the gap between germline ends came to 16 bases. In germline, CDR1 is MNHEY, CDR2 SMNVEV (reference sequence). The chain couples TRBV27 to TRBJ1-3; D not certain. Sequenced input: blood. This TCR came from a woman aged 35 to 49 with Graves' hyperthyroidism. The CDR3 sequence is CASSPKTRKRNTIYF. Written as DNA, the CDR3 is TGTGCCAGCAGTCCTAAAACCCGGAAGCGAAACACCATATATTTT.